The rows below give T cell receptor beta chains drawn from one sample of a study of blood T cell repertoires in COVID-19. TCRdb's table, derived via immunoSEQ multiplex PCR, lists solely in-frame clones and lacks some. The table has around 200,000 clones, about three quarters seen once. Sequencing was done on a sample of peripheral blood. All receptors come from a woman aged 80 or older with active or convalescent COVID-19. The CDR3 runs from the conserved cysteine through the conserved F or W.

V,CDR3
TRBV15,CATSRLTGVNTEAFF
TRBV7-9,CASSLAGVGEQFF
TRBV28,CASGGPGSGNTIYF
TRBV29-1,CSVRRTATEAFF
TRBV19,CASSIFRGGSNQPQHF
TRBV6-5,CASSYGGTSDTQYF
TRBV12-2,CASRSISGVSTDTQYF
TRBV28,CASSSPRGTGPEAFF
TRBV6-2/TRBV6-3,CASSGDRVRRYTNTGELFF
TRBV4-2,CASSQDPGTSGGDTQYF
TRBV5-1,CATRSGTGEGEQYF
TRBV9,CASSVSQQGRSGANVLTF
TRBV18,CASSPQRGGLSGNTIYF
TRBV7-9,CASSLPWGGAMNTEAFF
TRBV5-6,CASSLDRDWRNEQFF
TRBV4-2,CASSQELRQENSPLHF
TRBV18,CASSPPTGTGANVLTF
TRBV6-1,CASSEDRGDTEAFF
TRBV9,CASSPGTGVIDTQYF
TRBV5-5,CASSPGWDSNYGYTF
TRBV3-1/TRBV3-2,CASGPRTASYEQYF
TRBV12-3/TRBV12-4,CASSSSGRKTQYF
TRBV28,CASSAGQLYSPLHF
TRBV19,CASSHARIGNTEAFF
TRBV7-9,CASSFPWGGGNYTEAFF
TRBV6-2/TRBV6-3,CASSYVALTGEDTEAFF
TRBV5-1,CASSLGQGREQAFF
TRBV6-6,CASSPAGGMNTEAFF
TRBV4-1,CASSQTQGVRQPQHF
TRBV2,CASSGRGPTDTQYF
TRBV10-3,CAISDLGQGDYEQYF